The 16 T cell receptor beta chains below all came from one sample that was sequenced in a study of blood T cell repertoires in COVID-19. Sequencing was performed with immunoSEQ multiplex PCR; in TCRdb, only in-frame clones are kept and a portion is missing. Seen here are fewer than 200,000 clones, less than 90% observed once, and the top ten hold 4.4%. The sequencing input was PBMCs or T cells enriched from blood (not recorded which). These TCRs come from a woman aged 45-65 years who had recovered from COVID-19.

CDR3 in DNA: TGTGCCATCAGCCGAGCGGGAAGGGTAGAGACCCAGTACTTC. This codes for CAISRAGRVETQYF. The chain links TRBV10-3 to TRBJ2-5, with 7 bases matching TRBD2. Germline values: CDR1 ENHRY, CDR2 SYGVKD. CDR3 length: 14 residues. The trim removed 6 bases at V and 4 bases at J, leaving 8 bases unmatched.

The V gene is TRBV28, the J gene TRBJ1-1, with no clear D. The CDR3 consists of 15 residues. Trimming stripped 6 bases from V and 0 bases from J, with 14 bases between. Per germline, CDR1 MDHEN and CDR2 SYDVKM. The CDR3: CASSLGGNMNTEAFF. The CDR3 DNA is TGTGCCAGCAGCCTTGGAGGTAACATGAACACTGAAGCTTTCTTT.

The chain carries TRBV21-1 and TRBJ2-2; TRBD1 is the table's D call and was not checked against the DNA. TRBV21-1 corresponds to a pseudogene. The CDR3 has 15 amino acids. The CDR3 nucleotides read TGTGCCAGCAGCTCTTGGACAGGGGAAACCGGGGAGCTGTTTTTT. Translation gives CASSSWTGETGELFF.

This sequence joins TRBV29-1 and TRBJ2-1, with TRBD2 matching over 7 bases. The CDR3 is made up of 12 amino acids. Germline CDR1 is SQVTM and CDR2 is ANQGSEA. The trim removed 3 bases at V and 7 bases at J, leaving 3 bases unmatched. The CDR3 here is CSVDRTSNEQFF. The CDR3 DNA reads as TGCAGCGTTGACCGGACTAGTAATGAGCAGTTCTTC.

The J gene is TRBJ1-6, the V gene TRBV12-3 or TRBV12-4, with unresolved D. Trimming left V 5 bases short and J 7 bases short, with 9 bases between. The CDR3 sequence is 13 residues long. This CDR3 is CASSSSLNSPLHF. The CDR3, as DNA: TGTGCCAGCAGTAGTTCCCTAAATTCACCCCTCCACTTT.

The rearrangement joins TRBV9 to TRBJ1-3, with 11 bases aligning to TRBD1. V was pared by 3 bases and J by 3 bases, with 11 bases of the junction left unmatched. CDR3 length: 18 residues. CDR1 SGDLS and CDR2 YYNGEE come from the germline V gene. Here the CDR3 DNA reads TGTGCCAGCAGCGAGCCCGGACAGGGGGCTAAAGGTGGAAACACCATATATTTT. This sequence encodes CASSEPGQGAKGGNTIYF.

V usage is TRBV5-1 and J usage is TRBJ2-3; D is perhaps TRBD1 (5 bases). There are 14 residues in the CDR3. Germline CDR1 reads SGHRS; CDR2 reads YFSETQ. V lost 4 bases and J 4 bases, leaving 13 bases between the germline ends. The CDR3 sequence is CASSRDSWADTQYF. CDR3 nucleotides: TGCGCCAGCAGCCGAGACAGTTGGGCAGATACGCAGTATTTT.

The chain carries TRBV5-1 and TRBJ1-6; D possibly corresponds to TRBD1 (6 bases). The CDR3 consists of 16 residues. Germline loops: CDR1 SGHRS, CDR2 YFSETQ. Trimming shortened V by 1 base and J by 7 bases, and 15 bases separated the two germline ends. CDR3 amino acids: CASSLTGQIFNSPLHF. CDR3 nucleotide sequence: TGCGCCAGCAGCTTGACAGGGCAGATCTTCAATTCACCCCTCCACTTT.

CDR3 DNA: TGTGCCAGCAGCCCCGAGGGAGGGAACTATGGCTACACCTTC. Translation gives CASSPEGGNYGYTF. This rearrangement joins TRBV6-6 to TRBJ1-2; D not resolved. The V gene lost 6 bases and the J gene lost 2 bases, with 13 bases spanning the gap. Germline CDR1 MNHNY, CDR2 SVGAGI (reference sequence). The CDR3 extends over 14 amino acids.

This chain uses TRBV3-1 (or the pseudogene TRBV3-2) with TRBJ2-7; maybe TRBD1 (6 bases). This CDR3 region has 17 residues. Germline V gene data show CDR1 as LGHDT and CDR2 as YNNKEL (reference sequence). Trimming took 4 bases from V and 3 from J, leaving 22 bases between them. The chain's CDR3 is CASSPPRTVRGRYEQYV. The CDR3 nucleotides read TGTGCCAGCAGCCCCCCCCGGACAGTAAGGGGACGCTACGAGCAGTACGTC.

This chain links TRBV18 with TRBJ2-7, with TRBD1 identical over 7 bases. The CDR3 is 13 residues long. Looked up from germline, CDR1 is KGHSH and CDR2 is LQKENI. With 3 bases clipped from V and 6 bases from J, the junction kept 5 bases outside the gene matches. CDR3 sequence reads: CASSPDRASEQYV. The DNA for the CDR3 is TGTGCCAGCTCACCCGACAGGGCCAGCGAGCAGTACGTC.

Only one count was recorded for this clone. The gene calls are TRBV28 and TRBJ1-1, with D uncertain. The CDR3 loop spans 15 amino acids. Germline V CDR1 and CDR2: MDHEN, SYDVKM. V lost 5 bases and J lost 0, with 13 bases in between. The CDR3, as DNA: TGTGCCAGCAGTCTCCGGGGATCCATGAACACTGAAGCTTTCTTT. Amino acids: CASSLRGSMNTEAFF.

V is TRBV7-9 and J is TRBJ1-3, with D unclear. Looked up from germline, CDR1 is SEHNR and CDR2 is FQNEAQ (reference sequence). Trimming cost V 4 bases and J 1 base, with 11 bases left between them. The CDR3 is 15 residues long. As DNA, the CDR3 is TGTGCCAGCAGCTCACCTGTCCAGTCTGGAAACACCATATATTTT. Protein sequence: CASSSPVQSGNTIYF.

The chain joins TRBV4-3 to TRBJ2-1; 12 nucleotides match TRBD1. V was pared by 4 bases and J by 0 bases, with 7 bases of the junction left unmatched. This CDR3 comprises 18 residues. CDR1 LGHNA and CDR2 YSLEER come from the germline V gene. The CDR3 is CASSLRDRGLSSYNEQFF. The CDR3 nucleotides are TGCGCCAGCAGCCTCCGGGACAGGGGGCTGAGCTCCTACAATGAGCAGTTCTTC.

The chain combines TRBV9 with TRBJ1-4; 7 bases align to TRBD1. The CDR3 spans 16 residues. V lost 2 bases and J lost 7; bases outside the gene matches: 11. CDR1 and CDR2 (germline): SGDLS, YYNGEE. The DNA for the CDR3 is TGTGCCAGCAGCGTTGGACTGGACAGGCGCCTTGAAAAACTGTTTTTT. Amino acids: CASSVGLDRRLEKLFF.

This clone was seen just once. The chain joins TRBV2 to TRBJ1-5, with 9 bases aligning to TRBD1. The germline CDR1 and CDR2 sequences are SNHLY and FYNNEI. The length of the CDR3 is 13 residues. V was clipped by 7 bases and J by 7 bases; unmatched bases: 5. CDR3 region: CASKGTGPQPQHF. In nucleotides, the CDR3 is TGTGCCAGCAAGGGGACAGGGCCCCAGCCCCAGCATTTT.